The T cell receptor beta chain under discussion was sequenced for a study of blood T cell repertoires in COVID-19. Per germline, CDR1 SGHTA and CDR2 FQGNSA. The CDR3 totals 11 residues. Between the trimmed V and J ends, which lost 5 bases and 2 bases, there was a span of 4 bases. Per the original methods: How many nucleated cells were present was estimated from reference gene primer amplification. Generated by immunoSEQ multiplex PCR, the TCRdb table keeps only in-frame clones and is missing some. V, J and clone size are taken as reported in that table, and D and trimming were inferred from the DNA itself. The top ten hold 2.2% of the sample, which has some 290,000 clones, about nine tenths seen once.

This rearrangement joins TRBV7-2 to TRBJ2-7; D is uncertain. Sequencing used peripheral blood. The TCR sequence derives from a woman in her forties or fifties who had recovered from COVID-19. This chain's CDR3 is CASSTAYEQYF. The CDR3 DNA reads TGTGCCAGCAGCACAGCCTACGAGCAGTACTTC.